Detailed here is one TCR beta chain. Antigen unknown. This sample was included in a study of shared clonotypes between healthy human individuals. Across the whole study: Donors were a couple of women and a few men aged 18 to 49.

Sequencing used immunoSEQ multiplex PCR; TCRdb keeps in-frame clones, though not all of them. The sample has about 490,000 clones, 81% seen once. Findings of the study overall: Investigators collected only blood, and repertoires in tissues likely differ.

The CDR3 is 15 amino acids. The donors were all Caucasian adults (living in Nashville, Tennessee). The chain carries TRBV21-1 and TRBJ2-7. TRBV21-1 is annotated as a pseudogene. The source of this sequence is a woman between 40 and 50 years old in good health. Some clones in this sample may be carry-over from other donors' samples. The material sequenced was PBMCs. The CDR3 DNA reads as TGTGCCAGCAGCCCCCGGGCACAAATACCTTACGAGCAGTACTTC. Protein sequence: CASSPRAQIPYEQYF.